What follows describes a single TCR beta chain. Its antigen is not identified. Assay used: immunoSEQ multiplex PCR; TCRdb lists only in-frame clones, some missing. The sample holds 55,000 to 75,000 clones; about nine tenths are singletons and the top ten take just over 3%. This entry comes from a study of cytomegalovirus exposure and HLA in healthy donors. Study-wide results and limits: Many donors shared some public TCRs, even though most TCR sequences were rare.

The receptor was isolated from a man aged 18 to 35 in good health and CMV-seronegative. Sequenced input: PBMCs.

The CDR3 region has the DNA TGTGCCAGCAGCTTGGACAGGACACACGAAAAACTGTTTTTT. Its protein is CASSLDRTHEKLFF. The chain is built from TRBV5-6 and TRBJ1-4; tentatively, D is TRBD1 (5 bases). The length of the CDR3 is 14 residues. The V and J ends lost 0 bases and 8 bases respectively, with 11 bases between them. Germline CDR1 is SGHDT and CDR2 is YYEEEE.